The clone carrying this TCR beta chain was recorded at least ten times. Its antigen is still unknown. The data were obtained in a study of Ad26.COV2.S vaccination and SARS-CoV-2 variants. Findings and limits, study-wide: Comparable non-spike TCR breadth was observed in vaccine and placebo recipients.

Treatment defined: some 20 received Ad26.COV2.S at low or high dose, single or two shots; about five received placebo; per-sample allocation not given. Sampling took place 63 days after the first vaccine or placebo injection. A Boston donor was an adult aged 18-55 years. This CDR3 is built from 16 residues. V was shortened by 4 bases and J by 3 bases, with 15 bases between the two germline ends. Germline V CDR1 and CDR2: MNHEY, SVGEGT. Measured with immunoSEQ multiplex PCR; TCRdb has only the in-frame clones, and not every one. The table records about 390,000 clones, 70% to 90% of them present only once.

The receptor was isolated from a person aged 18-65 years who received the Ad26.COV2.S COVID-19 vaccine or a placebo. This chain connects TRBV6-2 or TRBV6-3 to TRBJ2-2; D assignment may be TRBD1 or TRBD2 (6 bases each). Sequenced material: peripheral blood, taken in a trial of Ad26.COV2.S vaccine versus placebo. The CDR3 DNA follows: TGTGCCAGCAGTTCATCGAGGGGGGCGCACACCGGGGAGCTGTTTTTT. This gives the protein CASSSSRGAHTGELFF.